These 12 T cell receptor beta chains originate from one sample sequenced in a study of blood T cell repertoires in COVID-19. Some clones are missing from TCRdb's copy, which holds only in-frame ones; the method was immunoSEQ multiplex PCR. Among about 55,000 clones listed, over 75% were seen once. The sequencing input was peripheral blood. The receptors come from a human donor in a cohort sampled during active COVID-19.

J is TRBJ1-3 and V is TRBV4-3; D may be TRBD1 (6 bases). The CDR3 loop spans 17 amino acids. V was clipped by 0 bases and J by 2 bases, with 14 bases between them. The germline CDR1 and CDR2 sequences are LGHNA and YSLEER. As DNA, the CDR3 is TGCGCCAGCAGCCAAGATTGGAACAGGGTGGCTGGAAACACCATATATTTT. Its translation is CASSQDWNRVAGNTIYF.

This clone was detected only once. For the CDR3, the DNA is TGTGCCAGCAGTTCTCTAACCTACTCTCCGTCAGCTTTCTTT. Its protein is CASSSLTYSPSAFF. The rearrangement links TRBV6-5 to TRBJ1-1; D unresolved. Trimming took 4 bases from V and 10 from J, leaving 19 bases between them. The CDR3 extends over 14 amino acids. CDR1 is MNHEY, CDR2 SVGAGI, per germline.

The chain employs TRBV29-1 and TRBJ1-2, with 7 bases identical to TRBD1. The trim removed 6 bases at V and 6 bases at J, leaving 13 bases unmatched. This CDR3 is built from 14 residues. CDR1 is SQVTM, CDR2 ANQGSEA, per germline. Here the CDR3 reads CSVVRQGVEDGYTF. DNA for the CDR3: TGCAGCGTCGTAAGACAGGGAGTGGAAGATGGCTACACCTTC.

The chain links TRBV4-2 to TRBJ1-2; 9 positions match TRBD1. Germline assignment: CDR1 LGHNA and CDR2 YNFKEQ. Trimming removed 7 bases from V and 3 bases from J; junction bases left unmatched: 9. The CDR3 is made up of 15 amino acids. The CDR3 DNA follows: TGTGCCAGCAAGAGGGGAACAGGGGGCGACTATGGCTACACCTTC. Protein: CASKRGTGGDYGYTF.

V is TRBV7-2 and J is TRBJ2-5; TRBD2 agrees at 7 bases. V gave up 0 bases and J gave up 5 bases; unmatched junction bases: 9. Germline CDR1 SGHTA, CDR2 FQGNSA. The CDR3 has 16 residues. The CDR3 loop reads CASSLASGLVGETQYF. DNA for the CDR3: TGTGCCAGCAGCTTAGCGTCCGGACTAGTAGGCGAGACCCAGTACTTC. Drawing the rest from reference TRBV7-2 and TRBJ2-5, the complete variable domain is GAGVSQSPSNKVTEKGKDVELRCDPISGHTALYWYRQSLGQGLEFLIYFQGNSAPDKSGLPSDRFSAERTGGSVSTLTIQRTQQEDSAVYLCASSLASGLVGETQYFGPGTRLLVL.

In this sample, this clone turned up once. This chain links TRBV9 with TRBJ2-1; 10 positions agree with TRBD2. Per germline, CDR1 SGDLS and CDR2 YYNGEE. CDR3 size: 15 residues. J gave up 7 bases and V 4 bases, and 8 bases lay outside the gene matches. The CDR3 bases are TGTGCCAGCAGCCCAGGGGTTAGCGGGGGGAATGAGCAGTTCTTC. Its protein product is CASSPGVSGGNEQFF.

This rearrangement joins TRBV5-1 to TRBJ1-1; D not resolved. The CDR3 has 15 amino acids. Germline V gene lookup returns CDR1 SGHRS and CDR2 YFSETQ. Deletions cut 2 bases from V and 4 bases from J, with 15 bases between. The CDR3 loop is CASSFPPNSSTEAFF. The CDR3 DNA reads as TGCGCCAGCAGCTTCCCCCCCAACTCGTCCACTGAAGCTTTCTTT.

The gene calls are TRBV6-5 and TRBJ2-1, with D perhaps TRBD1 (6 bases). Looked up from germline, CDR1 is MNHEY and CDR2 is SVGAGI. Trimming removed 2 bases from V and 8 bases from J, with 16 bases in between. The CDR3 extends over 15 amino acids. DNA of the CDR3: TGTGCCAGCAGTTACCCTTCTGGGGGCATTGATGAGCAGTTCTTC. Its translation is CASSYPSGGIDEQFF.

The rearrangement links TRBV6-2 or TRBV6-3 to TRBJ1-2, with D hard to call. The germline V gene encodes CDR1 MNHEY and CDR2 SVGEGT. The CDR3 sequence is 12 residues long. V lost 6 bases, J lost 4 bases, and 9 bases lay in between. In DNA form, the CDR3 reads TGTGCCAGCAGCCTCCGGGTCTATGGCTACACCTTC. Its protein product is CASSLRVYGYTF.

J is TRBJ2-7 and V is TRBV4-1, with D possibly matching TRBD1 (5 bases). The germline V gene has CDR1 MGHRA and CDR2 YSYEKL. The CDR3 totals 18 residues. The ends were cut back, 1 base at V and 2 bases at J, with 21 bases in the middle. CDR3 sequence: CASSQVGPPLNLAYEQYF. The CDR3 nucleotides are TGCGCCAGCAGCCAAGTGGGGCCCCCTCTCAACCTAGCCTACGAGCAGTACTTC.

Concerning this clone itself: Other DNA sequences from this sample encode an identical CDR3 as well. The rearrangement uses TRBV19 and TRBJ2-7; D perhaps matches TRBD2 (6 bases). This CDR3 has 14 amino acids. CDR1 and CDR2 from the germline V gene are LNHDA and SQIVND (reference sequence). V was cut by 3 bases and J by 2 bases, with 11 bases left in between. The CDR3 loop reads CASSIGAGTYEQYF. In nucleotides, the CDR3 is TGTGCCAGTAGTATTGGCGCGGGAACCTACGAGCAGTACTTC. Full variable domain (rest looked up from reference TRBV19 and TRBJ2-7): DGGITQSPKYLFRKEGQNVTLSCEQNLNHDAMYWYRQDPGQGLRLIYYSQIVNDFQKGDIAEGYSVSREKKESFPLTVTSAQKNPTAFYLCASSIGAGTYEQYFGPGTRLTVT.

This sequence joins TRBV6-5 and TRBJ2-5; 12 nucleotides agree with TRBD2. The CDR3 runs 15 residues. Germline loops: CDR1 MNHEY, CDR2 SVGAGI. V trimming: 5 bases; J trimming: 5 bases; junction bases outside the gene matches: 6. The CDR3 DNA reads TGTGCCAGCAGTCGACTAGCGGGAGCGTCTGAGACCCAGTACTTC. Its protein is CASSRLAGASETQYF.